These 10 T cell receptor beta chains came from one sample sequenced in a study of cytomegalovirus exposure and HLA in healthy donors. The PCR employed 60 Vbeta primers together with 13 Jbeta primers. Assay used: immunoSEQ multiplex PCR; TCRdb lists only in-frame clones, some missing. The table has just over 200,000 clones, 70% seen once. The sample taken for sequencing was PBMCs. The receptors stem from a man aged 40-50 years in good health and CMV-seropositive.

V usage is TRBV15 and J usage is TRBJ2-1; 9 nucleotides line up with TRBD1. Germline lookup yields CDR1 LNHNV and CDR2 YYDKDF (reference sequence). With V trimmed by 0 bases and J by 7 bases, 10 bases remained unmatched. This CDR3 is 17 amino acids long. For the CDR3, the DNA is TGTGCCACCAGCAGAGATCTTCCCGGGACAGGGTTGAATGAGCAGTTCTTC. Translation gives CATSRDLPGTGLNEQFF. Using reference TRBV15 and TRBJ2-1 for the parts outside the CDR3, the full variable domain is DAMVIQNPRYQVTQFGKPVTLSCSQTLNHNVMYWYQQKSSQAPKLLFHYYDKDFNNEADTPDNFQSRRPNTSFCFLDIRSPGLGDTAMYLCATSRDLPGTGLNEQFFGPGTRLTVL.

This rearrangement joins TRBV27 to TRBJ2-1, with D tentatively TRBD1 (5 bases). Germline V gene sequence: CDR1 MNHEY, CDR2 SMNVEV (reference sequence). V lost 3 bases, J lost 5 bases, and 11 bases lay in between. The CDR3 covers 14 residues. The DNA for the CDR3 is TGTGCCAGCAGTTTGAGCATGGGGCACAATGAGCAGTTCTTC. It translates to CASSLSMGHNEQFF.

The genes are TRBV6-5 and TRBJ2-3; D is perhaps TRBD2 (6 bases). CDR3 size: 13 residues. Germline CDR1 MNHEY, CDR2 SVGAGI. V dropped 8 bases and J dropped 6 bases, with 15 bases sitting between them. The CDR3: CASRRLVRDTQYF. CDR3 DNA sequence: TGTGCCAGCCGGCGACTAGTTAGGGATACGCAGTATTTT.

The chain carries TRBV5-1 and TRBJ2-7; 11 bases agree with TRBD1. This CDR3 comprises 16 residues. Looked up from germline, CDR1 is SGHRS and CDR2 is YFSETQ. Trimming took 5 bases from V and 5 from J; bases not matched to a gene: 12. CDR3 DNA: TGCGCCAGCAGGCTCTTCGGACAGGGGGCGCGACACGAGCAGTACTTC. Translating gives CASRLFGQGARHEQYF.

This rearrangement joins TRBV2 to TRBJ2-7; TRBD1 matches 8 bases. V lost 4 bases and J lost 0; bases outside the gene matches: 5. This CDR3 spans 15 amino acids. The germline V gene has CDR1 SNHLY and CDR2 FYNNEI. Here the CDR3 reads CASSGGQVSSYEQYF. In DNA, the CDR3 is TGTGCCAGCAGTGGGGGACAGGTGAGCTCCTACGAGCAGTACTTC.

This clone was picked up one time. V gene TRBV7-9 combines with J gene TRBJ1-2, with TRBD1 identical over 7 bases. CDR1 is SEHNR and CDR2 is FQNEAQ in the germline V gene (reference sequence). The CDR3 spans 15 residues. V shed 3 bases, J shed 0 bases, and the junction held 4 bases outside the gene matches. CDR3 bases: TGTGCCAGCAGCTTCGGACAGGCTCCTAACTATGGCTACACCTTC. Translating gives CASSFGQAPNYGYTF.

V is TRBV7-2 and J is TRBJ1-6; D perhaps matches TRBD1 (6 bases). This CDR3 spans 15 amino acids. The germline V and J ends were trimmed by 2 bases and 6 bases, with 11 bases remaining between them. CDR1 and CDR2 (germline): SGHTA, FQGNSA. CDR3 protein: CASSLTGGLNSPLHF. For the CDR3, the DNA is TGTGCCAGCAGCTTAACCGGGGGGCTTAATTCACCCCTCCACTTT. The full variable domain, with the rest looked up from reference TRBV7-2 and TRBJ1-6, is GAGVSQSPSNKVTEKGKDVELRCDPISGHTALYWYRQSLGQGLEFLIYFQGNSAPDKSGLPSDRFSAERTGGSVSTLTIQRTQQEDSAVYLCASSLTGGLNSPLHFGNGTRLTVT.

The table lists this clone with a count of one. The chain couples TRBV5-1 to TRBJ1-5, with 9 bases lining up with TRBD1. In germline, CDR1 is SGHRS, CDR2 YFSETQ. The CDR3 is 15 residues long. Trimming took 4 bases from V and 4 from J; bases not matched to a gene: 6. The CDR3 sequence is CASSPETGGNQPQHF. In nucleotides, the CDR3 is TGCGCCAGCAGCCCTGAGACAGGGGGAAATCAGCCCCAGCATTTT.

V is TRBV11-2 and J is TRBJ2-3, with D tentatively TRBD1 (6 bases). This CDR3 spans 17 amino acids. Germline V gene lookup returns CDR1 SGHAT and CDR2 FQNNGV. V shed 5 bases and J shed 6 bases, with 24 bases lying between them. The CDR3 bases are TGTGCCAGCAGCCAGAACAGGGCGCTCGTCTCACCCGATACGCAGTATTTT. This encodes CASSQNRALVSPDTQYF.

This rearrangement joins TRBV5-4 to TRBJ1-1; D is ambiguous. This CDR3 region has 13 residues. Per germline, CDR1 SGHNT and CDR2 YYREEE (reference sequence). Trimming removed 0 bases from V and 8 bases from J, with 11 bases in between. The chain's CDR3 is CASSLVEAAEAFF. The CDR3 nucleotides read TGTGCCAGCAGCTTGGTTGAGGCAGCAGAAGCTTTCTTT.